This TCR beta chain was recovered during a study of T cell responses to AZD1222 COVID-19 vaccine. TCRdb keeps only in-frame clones here, not all; method: immunoSEQ multiplex PCR. The sample contains roughly 190,000 clones, more than 80% of which appear only once. V lost 5 bases and J lost 1, with 8 bases in between. Germline assignment: CDR1 MNHEY and CDR2 SMNVEV (reference sequence). The CDR3 is made up of 13 amino acids. This specimen consisted of peripheral blood, obtained on day 0 of AZD1222 vaccination. The J gene is TRBJ1-2, the V gene TRBV27; no reliable D call. The clonotype comes from an adult in good health. CDR3 residues: CASSPDRNYGYTF. The CDR3, as DNA: TGTGCCAGCAGTCCGGACCGTAACTATGGCTACACCTTC.